This entry describes one TCR beta chain. What it binds is not known. The data stem from a study of blood T cells in healthy people across ages. Combining a sample-barcoded 5' primer with a J-beta primer mix, a second PCR ran for about 7 to 12 cycles. All samples yielded 3 million or more CDR3-containing paired-end reads. One entry per CDR3 protein, called by TCRdb with MiXCR from the 5' RACE reads. The table lists about 1,400,000 distinct CDR3 sequences, around 55% of them singletons. Notes on the study in general: Naive CD4+ cells and diversity were both higher in long-lived donors than in aged donors. It was not possible, with unsorted PBMCs, to conclusively compare naive and antigen-experienced cells.

This receptor was taken from a man aged 18 to 29 in good health. Material for sequencing was blood.

The CDR3 DNA reads TGTGCCAGCAGTGAAGCGCTTCGGCTCTCTGGGGCCAACGTCCTGACTTTC. Translation gives CASSEALRLSGANVLTF. The chain has TRBV6-1 and TRBJ2-6; D not certain. The V gene's germline CDR1 is MNHNS and CDR2 SASEGT. CDR3 length: 17 residues. V shed 0 bases and J shed 0 bases, with 9 bases lying between them.